A single sample gave rise to the 10 T cell receptor beta chains below, sequenced in a study of cytomegalovirus exposure and HLA in healthy donors. The PCR had 60 Vbeta and 13 Jbeta primers. The repertoire was sequenced with immunoSEQ multiplex PCR; TCRdb's copy has only in-frame clones and lacks some. The sample comprises 70,000 to 100,000 clones, 60% to 80% of which are singletons, and around 25% rests with the top ten. The sample was PBMCs. The source is a woman between 50 and 59 years old in good health and CMV-seropositive.

This clone was counted a single time. J is TRBJ1-6 and V is TRBV25-1; D not resolved. Germline lookup yields CDR1 MGHDK and CDR2 SYGVNS. V was cut by 5 bases and J by 12 bases, with 11 bases left in between. The CDR3 is 12 residues long. Here the CDR3 DNA reads TGTGCCAGCAGTCTTTTCTCCGGACCCCTCCACTTT. It specifies CASSLFSGPLHF.

The chain is built from TRBV9 and TRBJ2-3; D is perhaps TRBD1 (5 bases). CDR3 length: 14 residues. Germline values: CDR1 SGDLS, CDR2 YYNGEE. Trimming left V 0 bases short and J 1 base short, with 6 bases between. CDR3 sequence: CASSVEGGTDTQYF. The CDR3 DNA sequence: TGTGCCAGCAGCGTAGAAGGGGGCACAGATACGCAGTATTTT. Full variable domain (rest looked up from reference TRBV9 and TRBJ2-3): DSGVTQTPKHLITATGQRVTLRCSPRSGDLSVYWYQQSLDQGLQFLIQYYNGEERAKGNILERFSAQQFPDLHSELNLSSLELGDSALYFCASSVEGGTDTQYFGPGTRLTVL.

A few counts support this clone. This chain joins TRBV19 and TRBJ2-5, with 10 bases matching TRBD1. There are 14 residues in the CDR3. Germline lookup yields CDR1 LNHDA and CDR2 SQIVND (reference sequence). V dropped 3 bases and J dropped 4; count of bases not matched to a gene: 2. The CDR3 protein is CASSMGQGRETQYF. For the CDR3, the DNA is TGTGCCAGTAGTATGGGACAGGGGCGAGAGACCCAGTACTTC.

This clone was seen more than once but under ten times. V gene TRBV6-1 combines with J gene TRBJ1-2; 8 bases fit TRBD1. Trimming took 6 bases from V and 5 from J; bases not matched to a gene: 11. The germline gives CDR1 MNHNS, CDR2 SASEGT. This CDR3 has 15 amino acids. DNA for the CDR3: TGTGCCAGCAGGTGGATGTTACAGGGGGTATATGGCTACACCTTC. Protein product: CASRWMLQGVYGYTF.

The chain combines TRBV25-1 with TRBJ2-5, with TRBD2 as a possible D gene (6 bases). The CDR3 length is 17 residues. V shed 2 bases and J shed 4 bases, with 20 bases lying between them. The V gene's germline CDR1 is MGHDK and CDR2 SYGVNS. CDR3 amino acids: CASSEKGKGMGGETQYF. CDR3 coding DNA: TGTGCCAGCAGTGAAAAAGGAAAAGGGATGGGGGGAGAGACCCAGTACTTC. The full variable domain, rest sourced from reference TRBV25-1 and TRBJ2-5, is EADIYQTPRYLVIGTGKKITLECSQTMGHDKMYWYQQDPGMELHLIHYSYGVNSTEKGDLSSESTVSRIRTEHFPLTLESARPSHTSQYLCASSEKGKGMGGETQYFGPGTRLLVL.

This sequence joins TRBV10-3 and TRBJ1-3; D is ambiguous. The CDR3 spans 14 residues. Trimming left V 6 bases short and J 0 bases short, with 9 bases between. CDR1 and CDR2 (germline): ENHRY, SYGVKD. The CDR3: CAISSQLSGNTIYF. The DNA for the CDR3 is TGTGCCATCAGCTCACAGCTCTCTGGAAACACCATATATTTT.

The chain uses TRBV10-1 and TRBJ1-1; 11 nucleotides line up with TRBD1. From germline, CDR1 is WNHNN and CDR2 SYGVQD (reference sequence). V shed 8 bases, J shed 4 bases, and the junction held 3 bases outside the gene matches. The CDR3 is 13 amino acids. The CDR3 region is CASPGTGGTEAFF. CDR3 coding DNA: TGCGCCAGCCCTGGGACAGGGGGCACTGAAGCTTTCTTT.

This clone was recorded only once. CDR3 protein: CASSSWRGETQYF. CDR3 bases: TGCGCCAGCAGTAGTTGGAGAGGAGAGACCCAGTACTTC. The rearrangement links TRBV10-2 to TRBJ2-5; D is uncertain. This CDR3 region has 13 residues. Trimming shortened V by 5 bases and J by 4 bases, and 11 bases separated the two germline ends. Germline V gene lookup returns CDR1 WSHSY and CDR2 SAAADI.

Here the CDR3 reads CASSIQGAHPTDTQYF. The CDR3 DNA follows: TGTGCCAGTAGTATTCAGGGGGCCCATCCCACAGATACGCAGTATTTT. The rearrangement uses TRBV19 and TRBJ2-3; 8 bases line up with TRBD1. The CDR3 loop spans 16 amino acids. V lost 3 bases to trimming and J lost 2 bases; unmatched junction nucleotides: 7. Germline lookup yields CDR1 LNHDA and CDR2 SQIVND (reference sequence).

The chain employs TRBV5-1 and TRBJ2-1; 11 positions match TRBD2. The length of the CDR3 is 15 residues. J lost 10 bases, V lost 5 bases, and 11 bases had no gene match. Germline V gene data show CDR1 as SGHRS and CDR2 as YFSETQ. CDR3 loop: CASSKTSGREHEQFF. Written as DNA, the CDR3 is TGCGCCAGCAGTAAAACTAGCGGGAGAGAGCACGAGCAGTTCTTC.